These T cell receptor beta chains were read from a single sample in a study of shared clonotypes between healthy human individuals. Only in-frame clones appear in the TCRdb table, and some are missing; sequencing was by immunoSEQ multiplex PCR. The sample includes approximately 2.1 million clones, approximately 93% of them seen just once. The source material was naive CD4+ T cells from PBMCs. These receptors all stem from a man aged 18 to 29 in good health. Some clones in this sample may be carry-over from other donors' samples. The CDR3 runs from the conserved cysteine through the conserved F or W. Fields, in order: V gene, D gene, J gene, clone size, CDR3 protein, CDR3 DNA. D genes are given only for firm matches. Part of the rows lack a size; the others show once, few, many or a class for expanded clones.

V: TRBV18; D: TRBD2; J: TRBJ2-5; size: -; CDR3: CASSPTSGGQETQYF; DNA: TGTGCCAGCTCGCCGACTAGCGGAGGGCAAGAGACCCAGTACTTC
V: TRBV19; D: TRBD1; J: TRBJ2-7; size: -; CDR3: CASSTTGGAYYEQYF; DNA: TGTGCCAGTAGTACCACAGGGGGAGCCTACTACGAGCAGTACTTC
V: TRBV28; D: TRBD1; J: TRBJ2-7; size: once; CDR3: CASMQGAFESEQYF; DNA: TGTGCCAGCATGCAGGGGGCTTTCGAGAGCGAGCAGTACTTC
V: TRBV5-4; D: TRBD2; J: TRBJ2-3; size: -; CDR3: CASRRTGLAATPDTQYF; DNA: TGTGCCAGCAGGCGAACAGGACTAGCGGCCACACCAGATACGCAGTATTTT
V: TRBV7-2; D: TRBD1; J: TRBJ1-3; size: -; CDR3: CASSSGTGDLSGNTIYF; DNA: TGTGCCAGCAGCTCGGGGACAGGCGACCTCTCTGGAAACACCATATATTTT
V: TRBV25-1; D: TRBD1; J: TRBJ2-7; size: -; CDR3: CASSEYLPLRGLKQYF; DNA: TGTGCCAGCAGTGAATATCTCCCTCTCAGGGGGCTTAAGCAGTACTTC
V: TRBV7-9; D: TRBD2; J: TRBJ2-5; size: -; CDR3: CASRLAGVPQETQYF; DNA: TGTGCCAGCCGCTTAGCGGGAGTCCCCCAAGAGACCCAGTACTTC
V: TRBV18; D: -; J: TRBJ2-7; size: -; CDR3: CASSLTQASHEQYF; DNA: TGTGCCAGCTCACTTACCCAGGCGTCCCACGAGCAGTACTTC
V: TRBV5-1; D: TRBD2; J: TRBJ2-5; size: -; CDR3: CASSLGGGRTLETQYF; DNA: TGCGCCAGCAGCTTGGGTGGCGGGAGGACCTTAGAGACCCAGTACTTC
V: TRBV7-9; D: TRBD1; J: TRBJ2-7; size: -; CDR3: CASSLGQVSYEQYF; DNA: TGTGCCAGCAGCCTAGGACAGGTCTCCTACGAGCAGTACTTC
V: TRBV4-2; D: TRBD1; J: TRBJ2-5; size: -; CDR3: CASSQAGTGGQETQYF; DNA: TGTGCCAGCAGCCAAGCAGGGACAGGGGGCCAAGAGACCCAGTACTTC
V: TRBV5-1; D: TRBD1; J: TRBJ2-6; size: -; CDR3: CASSYNRDRGHGANVLTF; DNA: TGCGCCAGCAGTTATAATAGGGACAGGGGGCATGGGGCCAACGTCCTGACTTTC
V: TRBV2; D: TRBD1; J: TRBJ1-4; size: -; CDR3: CASSRQGARSEKLFF; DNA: TGTGCCAGCAGTCGGCAGGGGGCGCGTAGTGAAAAACTGTTTTTT
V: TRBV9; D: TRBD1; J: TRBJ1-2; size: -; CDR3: CASSALTGNGYTF; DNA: TGTGCCAGCAGCGCATTGACAGGGAACGGCTACACCTTC
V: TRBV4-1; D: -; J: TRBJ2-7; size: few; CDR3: CASSQSVFGGERGYEQYF; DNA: TGCGCCAGCAGCCAATCCGTTTTCGGCGGTGAGCGCGGCTACGAGCAGTACTTC
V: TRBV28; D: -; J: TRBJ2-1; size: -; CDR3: CASSLSAASGNEQFF; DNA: TGTGCCAGCAGTTTATCAGCGGCCTCGGGGAATGAGCAGTTCTTC
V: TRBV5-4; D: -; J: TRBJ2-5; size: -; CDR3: CASSFRGVLEETQYF; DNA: TGTGCCAGCAGCTTTAGGGGTGTCTTAGAAGAGACCCAGTACTTC
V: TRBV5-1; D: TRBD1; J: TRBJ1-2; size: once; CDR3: CASSLGQGNYGYTF; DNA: TGCGCCAGCAGCTTGGGACAGGGAAACTATGGCTACACCTTC
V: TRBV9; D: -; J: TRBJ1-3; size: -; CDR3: CASSVEGLRVSGNTIYF; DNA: TGTGCCAGCAGCGTAGAGGGACTCAGGGTTTCTGGAAACACCATATATTTT
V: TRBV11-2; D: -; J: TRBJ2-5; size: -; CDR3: CASSHINRFQETQYF; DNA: TGTGCCAGCAGTCACATAAACAGGTTCCAAGAGACCCAGTACTTC
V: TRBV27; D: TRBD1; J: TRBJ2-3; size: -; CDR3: CASSFVRTGVDITDTQYF; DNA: TGTGCCAGCAGTTTTGTTCGGACAGGGGTAGATATTACAGATACGCAGTATTTT
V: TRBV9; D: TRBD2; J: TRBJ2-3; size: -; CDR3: CASSPSSGIQYTQYF; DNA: TGTGCCAGCAGCCCATCTAGCGGGATTCAATATACGCAGTATTTT
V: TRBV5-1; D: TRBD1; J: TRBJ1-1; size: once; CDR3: CASSLGQGFYEAFF; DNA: TGCGCCAGCAGCTTAGGACAGGGATTCTATGAAGCTTTCTTT
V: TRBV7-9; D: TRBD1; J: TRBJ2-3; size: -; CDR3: CASSPGWTGGEGTQYF; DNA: TGTGCCAGCAGCCCTGGGTGGACAGGGGGCGAGGGAACGCAGTATTTT
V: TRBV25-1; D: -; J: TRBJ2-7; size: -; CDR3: CASSEYAGEQYF; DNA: TGTGCCAGCAGTGAATACGCTGGGGAGCAGTACTTC
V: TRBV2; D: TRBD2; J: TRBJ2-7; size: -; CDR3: CASSGLAGYEQYF; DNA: TGTGCCAGCAGTGGACTAGCAGGTTACGAGCAGTACTTC
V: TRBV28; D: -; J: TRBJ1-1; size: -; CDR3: CASSLTAGSGNTEAFF; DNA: TGTGCCAGCAGTTTAACGGCGGGGTCGGGGAACACTGAAGCTTTCTTT
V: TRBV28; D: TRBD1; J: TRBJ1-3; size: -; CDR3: CASSLRIRGTGNTIYF; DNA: TGTGCCAGCAGTTTAAGAATCAGGGGGACTGGAAACACCATATATTTT
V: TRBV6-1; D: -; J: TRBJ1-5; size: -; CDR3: CASTPRGEEPQHF; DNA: TGTGCCAGCACCCCTAGGGGTGAAGAGCCCCAGCATTTT
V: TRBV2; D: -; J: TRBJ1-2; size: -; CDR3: CASSGRAYYGYTF; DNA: TGTGCCAGCAGTGGTAGAGCGTACTATGGCTACACCTTC
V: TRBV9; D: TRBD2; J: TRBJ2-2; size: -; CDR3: CASSVAVLAGNTGELFF; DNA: TGTGCCAGCAGCGTAGCGGTCCTAGCGGGCAACACCGGGGAGCTGTTTTTT
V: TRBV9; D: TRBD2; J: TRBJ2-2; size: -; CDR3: CASSGRVAGGSTGELFF; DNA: TGTGCCAGCAGCGGACGAGTAGCGGGAGGGTCAACCGGGGAGCTGTTTTTT
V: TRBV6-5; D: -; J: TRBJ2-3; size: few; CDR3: CASSYGGSRTDTQYF; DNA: TGTGCCAGCAGTTACGGGGGGTCTCGCACAGATACGCAGTATTTT
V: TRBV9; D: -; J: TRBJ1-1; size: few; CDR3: CASSVVDSMNTEAFF; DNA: TGTGCCAGCAGCGTAGTCGACAGCATGAACACTGAAGCTTTCTTT
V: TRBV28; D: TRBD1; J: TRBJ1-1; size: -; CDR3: CASQKGGDRVAFF; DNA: TGTGCCAGCCAAAAAGGGGGGGACAGGGTGGCTTTCTTT
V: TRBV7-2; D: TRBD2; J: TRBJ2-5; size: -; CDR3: CASSLGLAGGPWETQYF; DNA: TGTGCCAGCAGCTTAGGACTAGCGGGAGGGCCATGGGAGACCCAGTACTTC
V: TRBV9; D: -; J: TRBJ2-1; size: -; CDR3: CASTRGRTNNEQFF; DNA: TGTGCCAGCACTAGAGGGCGGACTAACAATGAGCAGTTCTTC
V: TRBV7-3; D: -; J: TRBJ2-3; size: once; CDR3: CASSLTPTDTQYF; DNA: TGTGCCAGCAGCTTAACCCCCACAGATACGCAGTATTTT
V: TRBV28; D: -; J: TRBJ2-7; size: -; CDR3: CASSLGGAGDSYEQYF; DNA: TGTGCCAGCAGTTTGGGGGGGGCGGGGGACTCCTACGAGCAGTACTTC
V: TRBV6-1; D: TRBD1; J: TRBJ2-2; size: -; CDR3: CASRDGQGAVGELFF; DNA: TGTGCCAGCAGGGACGGACAGGGGGCCGTCGGGGAGCTGTTTTTT
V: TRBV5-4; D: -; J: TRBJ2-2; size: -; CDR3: CASSLAQGRTGELFF; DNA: TGTGCCAGCAGCTTAGCCCAGGGTAGGACCGGGGAGCTGTTTTTT
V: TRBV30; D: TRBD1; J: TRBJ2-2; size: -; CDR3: CAWGTGFGELFF; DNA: TGTGCCTGGGGGACAGGGTTCGGGGAGCTGTTTTTT
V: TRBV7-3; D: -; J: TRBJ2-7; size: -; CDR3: CASSWDRENEQYF; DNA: TGTGCCAGCAGCTGGGACCGCGAAAACGAGCAGTACTTC
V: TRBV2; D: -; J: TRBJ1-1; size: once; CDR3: CASSTDRNTEAFF; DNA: TGTGCCAGCAGTACCGATAGGAACACTGAAGCTTTCTTT
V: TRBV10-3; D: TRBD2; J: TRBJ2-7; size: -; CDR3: CAISLAGVSYEQYF; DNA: TGTGCCATCAGCCTAGCGGGAGTCTCCTACGAGCAGTACTTC
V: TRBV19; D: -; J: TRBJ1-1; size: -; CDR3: CASIPIGIGNTEAFF; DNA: TGTGCCAGTATTCCAATAGGGATCGGGAACACTGAAGCTTTCTTT
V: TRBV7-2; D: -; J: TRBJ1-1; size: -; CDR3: CASSLSGVLPEAFF; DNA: TGTGCCAGCAGCTTATCGGGGGTATTGCCTGAAGCTTTCTTT
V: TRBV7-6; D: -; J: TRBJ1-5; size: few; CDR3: CASSLDSNQPQHF; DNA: TGTGCCAGCAGCTTAGACAGCAATCAGCCCCAGCATTTT
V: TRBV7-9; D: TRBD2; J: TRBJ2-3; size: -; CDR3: CASSLVVAGGDTQYF; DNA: TGTGCCAGCAGCTTAGTAGTTGCGGGAGGAGATACGCAGTATTTT
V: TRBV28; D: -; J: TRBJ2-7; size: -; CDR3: CASSPPWRGAYEQYF; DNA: TGTGCCAGCAGTCCCCCGTGGCGGGGAGCCTACGAGCAGTACTTC
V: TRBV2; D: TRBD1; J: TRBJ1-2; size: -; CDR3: CASRPTGGGYTF; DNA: TGTGCCAGCAGGCCTACAGGGGGTGGCTACACCTTC
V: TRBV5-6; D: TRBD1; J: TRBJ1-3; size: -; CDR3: CASSFRQGVFSSGNTIYF; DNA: TGTGCCAGCAGCTTTAGACAGGGAGTTTTCTCCTCTGGAAACACCATATATTTT
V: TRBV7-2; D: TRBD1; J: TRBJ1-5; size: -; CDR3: CASSFRGQGQPQHF; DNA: TGTGCCAGCAGTTTTAGGGGGCAGGGTCAGCCCCAGCATTTT
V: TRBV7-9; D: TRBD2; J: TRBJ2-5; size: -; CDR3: CASSSISGSETQYF; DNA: TGTGCCAGCAGCTCGATTAGCGGGAGCGAGACCCAGTACTTC
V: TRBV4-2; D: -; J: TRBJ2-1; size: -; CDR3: CASRRNSGSYNEQFF; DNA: TGTGCCAGCAGGAGAAATAGCGGCTCCTACAATGAGCAGTTCTTC